Listed below are T cell receptor beta chains from one sample, sequenced in a study of blood T cell repertoires in COVID-19. Sequencing was performed with immunoSEQ multiplex PCR; in TCRdb, only in-frame clones are kept and a portion is missing. The sample holds more than 90,000 clones, 70% to 90% seen once. Sample: peripheral blood. The receptors come from a woman aged 55 to 70 with COVID-19, enrolled during active disease. Both conserved end residues are part of each CDR3. Fields, in order: J gene, V gene, CDR3 protein.

TRBJ1-3,TRBV6-6,CASSYSTRREDTIYF
TRBJ2-1,TRBV5-1,CASSQSGGPYNEQFF
TRBJ1-1,TRBV3-1/TRBV3-2,CASSQVGGLTTQAFF
TRBJ2-4,TRBV5-1,CASSPTGGVAKNIQYF
TRBJ1-1,TRBV7-8,CASSLNRGLDTEAFF
TRBJ1-2,TRBV5-1,CASSLAVGTGLEGYTF
TRBJ2-1,TRBV7-6,CASSSLGRGSYNEQFF
TRBJ1-1,TRBV14,CASSQVSGQGAKTEAFF
TRBJ1-1,TRBV19,CASSTRQGVNTEAFF
TRBJ1-2,TRBV11-2,CASSSIWADYGYTF
TRBJ2-7,TRBV5-4,CASSPATGVSSYEQYF
TRBJ1-3,TRBV28,CASRSTGSGNTIYF
TRBJ2-5,TRBV19,CASRTQETQYF
TRBJ2-3,TRBV7-2,CASSTGLAGTDTQYF
TRBJ1-5,TRBV11-2,CASSRDRGGDQPQHF
TRBJ1-1,TRBV5-8,CASSLGQVRAEAFF
TRBJ2-3,TRBV10-3,CAISERLAGTDTQYF
TRBJ2-5,TRBV6-5,CASSYLQGAWETQYF
TRBJ1-2,TRBV3-1/TRBV3-2,CASSSEDRDPGYTF
TRBJ1-5,TRBV4-2,CASSQTYRGLPIGQPQHF
TRBJ2-7,TRBV18,CASSDGGSSYEQYF
TRBJ2-3,TRBV7-3,CASSLGTGRWDTQYF
TRBJ1-3,TRBV9,CASSGLGQGIRNTIYF
TRBJ2-1,TRBV6-5,CASSYKSPGQINEQFF
TRBJ2-7,TRBV28,CASSFTNSYEQYF
TRBJ1-5,TRBV28,CASSWDRELDSNQPQHF
TRBJ1-6,TRBV6-6,CASSYGLGEDNSPLHF
TRBJ2-3,TRBV12-5,CASGLAVPPRRARTDTQYF
TRBJ2-7,TRBV5-1,CASRPTSGTYEQYF
TRBJ1-1,TRBV18,CASSPLGRENTEAFF
TRBJ1-4,TRBV30,CAWRLESTNEKLFF
TRBJ1-6,TRBV6-5,CASTLQGANSPLHF
TRBJ1-5,TRBV5-8,CASSRQGINQPQHF